This T cell receptor beta chain was identified in a study of T-cell memory formation after mild COVID-19 (dated by TCRdb to the early 2020s). Background on the whole study: Most TCR sequence clusters were specific to one of the two donors. In two donors, T-cell clones that expanded and contracted after mild COVID-19 were tracked by sequencing TCRalpha and TCRbeta repertoires over time. The cohort comprised two young, previously healthy adult volunteers, one female and one male. General conclusions and limits of the study: SARS-CoV-2 specificity of the second-wave clones peaking on day 37 was not confirmed. The study included only a couple of mild cases, and larger cohorts that include severe cases with pre-infection samples were judged to be necessary. Contracting CD4+ clones turned up mainly in the CM and EM memory subsets, whereas EMRA was where CD8+ clones were enriched. Some responding clones were detected in pre-infection memory, which suggested that pre-existing cross-reactive memory T cells had joined the SARS-CoV-2 response. Balanced CD4/CD8 phenotypes were observed for clones contracting from day 15 to 85, whereas a bias towards CD4+ was observed for a second wave of clones expanding from day 15 to 37.

Sequencing used an Illumina NovaSeq 6000. cDNA libraries for TCRalpha and TCRbeta were prepared by 5'RACE using constant-segment primers, with sample barcodes and unique molecular identifiers added. Trizol reagent was used to extract RNA from every sample. Libraries were amplified in two PCR steps, with a second sample barcode and Illumina TruSeq adapters added in the second step. The libraries were sequenced on an Illumina NovaSeq using 2 x 150 bp paired-end reads. The study's own analysis went as follows. Demultiplexing of reads and collapsing into UMI-guided consensus sequences were performed with migec v1.2.7. Using mixcr v2.1.11, the UMI consensuses were aligned to TRA and TRB V and J templates and assembled into clonotypes. A clonotype was counted as expanded or contracted only when both edgeR and NoisET called the clonotype significant, with the noise models trained on biological replicates. For edgeR calls, the cutoffs were a false discovery rate-adjusted p below 0.01 and a log2 fold-change threshold of 1. PCA with hierarchical clustering of max-normalized trajectories of the 1000 most abundant clonotypes was used as exploratory dynamics analysis. Each responding clone was given a CD4 or CD8 phenotype based on the CD4+ and CD8+ repertoires, which had been sequenced separately. TCRdb redid the processing of the public reads, applying fastp at Q25 and MiXCR, and retained in-frame beta chains. Records with the same CDR3 protein are collapsed into one entry carrying the most frequent genes and DNA. These V and J calls originate from TCRdb's pipeline instead of the authors' own analysis. A total of some 490,000 distinct CDR3 sequences appear in this sample, 15% to 20% of them only once. The ten largest make up around 12% of the sample.

Ficoll-Paque density gradient centrifugation was used to isolate PBMCs. This clonotype was picked up a small number of times. What antigen it recognizes has not been identified. The record has no base qualities; no much larger clone is one base away. The sequence was obtained from an adult woman who had mild COVID-19 (a few samples of this study predate the infection). The sample titles of this study are shuffled in the database, so cell type and time point are left out; the donor was told from shared clones. Sequenced material: PBMCs or a T cell subset sorted from them (not recorded which).

The CDR3 protein sequence reads: CASRAPGQGFDEQFF. The DNA is as follows: TGTGCCAGCAGGGCACCGGGACAGGGGTTCGATGAGCAGTTCTTC. The sequence joins TRBV9 to TRBJ2-1; 10 bases in the junction line up with TRBD1. The germline V gene encodes CDR1 SGDLS and CDR2 YYNGEE. From V the trimming removes 5 bases and from J it removes 8 bases, while the gene matches leave 10 bases of the junction unaccounted for. Reading from cysteine to phenylalanine, the CDR3 counts 15 amino acids. The kept DNA is CDR3 alone, 45 bases in frame from the first base.